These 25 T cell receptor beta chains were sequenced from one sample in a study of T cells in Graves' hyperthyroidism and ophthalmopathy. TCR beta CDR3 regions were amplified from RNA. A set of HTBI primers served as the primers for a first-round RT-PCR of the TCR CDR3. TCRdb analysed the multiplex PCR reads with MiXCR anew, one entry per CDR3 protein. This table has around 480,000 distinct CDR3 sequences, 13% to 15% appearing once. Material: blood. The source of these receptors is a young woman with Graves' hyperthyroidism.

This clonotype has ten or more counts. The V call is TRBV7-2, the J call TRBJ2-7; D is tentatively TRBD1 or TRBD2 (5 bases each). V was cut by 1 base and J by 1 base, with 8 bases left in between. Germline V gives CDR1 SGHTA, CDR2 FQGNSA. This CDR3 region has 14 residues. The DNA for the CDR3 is TGTGCCAGCAGCTTAGTAGAGGGGTCCTACGAGCAGTACGTC. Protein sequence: CASSLVEGSYEQYV.

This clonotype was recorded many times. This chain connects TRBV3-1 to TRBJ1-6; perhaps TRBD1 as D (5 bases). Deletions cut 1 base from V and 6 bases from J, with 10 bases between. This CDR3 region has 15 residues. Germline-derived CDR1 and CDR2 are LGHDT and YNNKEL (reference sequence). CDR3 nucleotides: TGTGCCAGCAGCCAAGCGACAGCCCTTAATTCACCCCTCCACTTT. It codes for CASSQATALNSPLHF.

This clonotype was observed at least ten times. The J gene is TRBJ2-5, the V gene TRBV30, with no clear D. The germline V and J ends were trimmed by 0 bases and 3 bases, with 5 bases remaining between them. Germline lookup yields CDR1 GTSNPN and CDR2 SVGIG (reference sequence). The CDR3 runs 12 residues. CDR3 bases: TGTGCCTGGAGTGTAAGGAAAGAGACCCAGTACTTC. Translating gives CAWSVRKETQYF. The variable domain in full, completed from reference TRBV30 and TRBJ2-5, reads SQTIHQWPATLVQPVGSPLSLECTVEGTSNPNLYWYRQAAGRGLQLLFYSVGIGQISSEVPQNLSASRPQDRQFILSSKKLLLSDSGFYLCAWSVRKETQYFGPGTRLLVL.

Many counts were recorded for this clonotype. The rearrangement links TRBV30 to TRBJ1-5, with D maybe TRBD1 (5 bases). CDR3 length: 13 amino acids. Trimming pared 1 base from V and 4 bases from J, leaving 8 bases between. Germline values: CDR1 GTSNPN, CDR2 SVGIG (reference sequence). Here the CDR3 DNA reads TGTGCCTGGAGTGGGACAAAAAATCAGCCCCAGCATTTT. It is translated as CAWSGTKNQPQHF.

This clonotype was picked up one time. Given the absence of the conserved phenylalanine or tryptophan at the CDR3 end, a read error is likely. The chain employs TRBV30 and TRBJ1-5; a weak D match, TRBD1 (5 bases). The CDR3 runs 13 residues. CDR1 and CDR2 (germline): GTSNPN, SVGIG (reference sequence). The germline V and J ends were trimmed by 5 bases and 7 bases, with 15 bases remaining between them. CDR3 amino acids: CAWAETWTQPQHL. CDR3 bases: TGTGCCTGGGCCGAGACATGGACACAGCCCCAGCATCTT.

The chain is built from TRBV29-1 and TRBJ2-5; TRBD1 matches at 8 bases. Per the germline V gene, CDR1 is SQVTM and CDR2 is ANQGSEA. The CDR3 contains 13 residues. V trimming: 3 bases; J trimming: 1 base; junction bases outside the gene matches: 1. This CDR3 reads CSVETGAQETQYF. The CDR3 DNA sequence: TGCAGCGTTGAGACAGGGGCCCAAGAGACCCAGTACTTC.

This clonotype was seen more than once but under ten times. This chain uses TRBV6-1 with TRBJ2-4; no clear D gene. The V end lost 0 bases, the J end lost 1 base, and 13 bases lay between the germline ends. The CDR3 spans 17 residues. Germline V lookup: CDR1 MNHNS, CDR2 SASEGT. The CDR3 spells CASSEAPRLGAKNIQYF. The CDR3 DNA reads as TGTGCCAGCAGTGAAGCCCCTAGGTTGGGGGCCAAAAACATTCAGTACTTC.

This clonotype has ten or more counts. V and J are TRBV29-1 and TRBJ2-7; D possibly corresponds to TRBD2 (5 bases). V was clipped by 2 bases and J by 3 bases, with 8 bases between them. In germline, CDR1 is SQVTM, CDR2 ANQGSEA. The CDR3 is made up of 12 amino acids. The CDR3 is CSVELADYEQYF. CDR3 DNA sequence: TGCAGCGTTGAACTAGCAGACTACGAGCAGTACTTC.

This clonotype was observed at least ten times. The CDR3 loop is CASRTRTYTQYF. DNA of the CDR3: TGTGCCAGCAGGACCCGCACGTATACGCAGTATTTT. The V call is TRBV12-3 or TRBV12-4, the J call TRBJ2-3, with D hard to call. The CDR3 loop spans 12 amino acids. V was cut by 6 bases and J by 7 bases, with 11 bases left in between.

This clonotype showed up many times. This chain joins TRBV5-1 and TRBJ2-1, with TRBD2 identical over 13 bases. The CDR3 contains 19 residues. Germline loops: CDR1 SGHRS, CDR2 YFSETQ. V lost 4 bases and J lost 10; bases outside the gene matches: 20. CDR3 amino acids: CASSPGGGLAGVPTGEQFF. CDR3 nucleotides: TGCGCCAGCAGCCCCGGTGGCGGACTAGCGGGAGTTCCCACGGGAGAGCAGTTCTTC.

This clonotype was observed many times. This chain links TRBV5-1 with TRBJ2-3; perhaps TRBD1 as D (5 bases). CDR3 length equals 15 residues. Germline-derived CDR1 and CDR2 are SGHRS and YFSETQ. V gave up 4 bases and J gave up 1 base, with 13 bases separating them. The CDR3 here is CASSPIQDRTDTQYF. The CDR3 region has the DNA TGCGCCAGCAGCCCAATACAGGACCGCACAGATACGCAGTATTTT.

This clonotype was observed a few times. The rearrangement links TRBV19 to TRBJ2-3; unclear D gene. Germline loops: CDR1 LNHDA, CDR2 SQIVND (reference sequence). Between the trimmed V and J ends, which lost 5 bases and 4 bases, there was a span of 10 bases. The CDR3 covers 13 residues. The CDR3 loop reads CASSPPPSDTQYF. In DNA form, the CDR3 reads TGTGCCAGTAGTCCCCCGCCGTCAGATACGCAGTATTTT.

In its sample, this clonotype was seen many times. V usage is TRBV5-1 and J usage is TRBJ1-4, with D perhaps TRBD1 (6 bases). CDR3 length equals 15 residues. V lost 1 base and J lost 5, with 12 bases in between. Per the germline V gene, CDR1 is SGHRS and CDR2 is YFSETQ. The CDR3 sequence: CASSLLAGENEKLFF. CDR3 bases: TGCGCCAGCAGCTTGTTAGCAGGGGAGAATGAAAAACTGTTTTTT.

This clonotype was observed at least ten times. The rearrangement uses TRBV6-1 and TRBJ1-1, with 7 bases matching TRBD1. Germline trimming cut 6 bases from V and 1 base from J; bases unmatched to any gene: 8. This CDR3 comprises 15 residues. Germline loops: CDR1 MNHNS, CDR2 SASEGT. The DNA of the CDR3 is TGTGCCAGCAGCTTCACAGGGGACGGGAACACTGAAGCTTTCTTT. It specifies CASSFTGDGNTEAFF.

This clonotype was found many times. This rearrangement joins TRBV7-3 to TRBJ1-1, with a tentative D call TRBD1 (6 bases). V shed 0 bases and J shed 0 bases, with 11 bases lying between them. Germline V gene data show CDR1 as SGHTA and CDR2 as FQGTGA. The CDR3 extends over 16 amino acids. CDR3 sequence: CASSLTPDSLNTEAFF. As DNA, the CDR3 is TGTGCCAGCAGCTTAACTCCGGACAGTTTGAACACTGAAGCTTTCTTT.

CDR3: CASRESAGTLLTDTQYF. The CDR3 region has the DNA TGTGCCAGCAGGGAGTCGGCCGGGACATTGTTAACAGATACGCAGTATTTT. The chain joins TRBV6-1 to TRBJ2-3, with D perhaps matching TRBD1 (6 bases). CDR1 is MNHNS, CDR2 SASEGT, per germline. Trimming removed 6 bases from V and 3 bases from J, with 22 bases in between. The CDR3 is 17 amino acids.

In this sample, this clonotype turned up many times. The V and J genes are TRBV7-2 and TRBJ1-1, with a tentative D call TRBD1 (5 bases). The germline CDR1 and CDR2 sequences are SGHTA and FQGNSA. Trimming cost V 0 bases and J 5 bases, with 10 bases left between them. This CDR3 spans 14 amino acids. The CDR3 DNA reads TGTGCCAGCAGCTTAGCGCTGGGGGGAACTGAAGCTTTCTTT. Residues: CASSLALGGTEAFF. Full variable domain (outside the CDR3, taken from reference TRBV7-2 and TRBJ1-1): GAGVSQSPSNKVTEKGKDVELRCDPISGHTALYWYRQSLGQGLEFLIYFQGNSAPDKSGLPSDRFSAERTGGSVSTLTIQRTQQEDSAVYLCASSLALGGTEAFFGQGTRLTVV.

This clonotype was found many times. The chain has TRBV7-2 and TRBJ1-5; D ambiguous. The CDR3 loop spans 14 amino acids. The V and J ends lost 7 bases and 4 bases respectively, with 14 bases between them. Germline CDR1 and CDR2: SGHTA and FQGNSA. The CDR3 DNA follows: TGTGCCAGCAACCGACCGGGCCTAAATCAGCCCCAGCATTTT. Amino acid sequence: CASNRPGLNQPQHF.

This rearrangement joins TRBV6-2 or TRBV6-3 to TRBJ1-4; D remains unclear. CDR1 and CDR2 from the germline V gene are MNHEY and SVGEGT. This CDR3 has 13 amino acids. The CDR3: CVTRTNAGEKLFF. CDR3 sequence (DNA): TGTGTCACCAGAACCAACGCGGGTGAAAAACTGTTTTTT.

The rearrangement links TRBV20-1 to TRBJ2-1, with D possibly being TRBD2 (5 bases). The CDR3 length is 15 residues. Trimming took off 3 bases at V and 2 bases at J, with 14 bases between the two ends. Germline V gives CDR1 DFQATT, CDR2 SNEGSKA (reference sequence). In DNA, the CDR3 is TGCAGTGCTAGTATGGACTCTACCACCTACAATGAGCAGTTCTTC. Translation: CSASMDSTTYNEQFF.

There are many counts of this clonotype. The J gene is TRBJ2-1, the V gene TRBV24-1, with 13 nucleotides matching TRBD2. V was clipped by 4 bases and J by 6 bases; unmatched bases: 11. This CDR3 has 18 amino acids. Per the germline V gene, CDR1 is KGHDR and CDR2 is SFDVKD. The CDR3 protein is CATSDPGRTSGRSNEQFF. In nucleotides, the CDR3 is TGTGCCACCAGTGACCCGGGTCGGACTAGCGGGAGAAGCAATGAGCAGTTCTTC.

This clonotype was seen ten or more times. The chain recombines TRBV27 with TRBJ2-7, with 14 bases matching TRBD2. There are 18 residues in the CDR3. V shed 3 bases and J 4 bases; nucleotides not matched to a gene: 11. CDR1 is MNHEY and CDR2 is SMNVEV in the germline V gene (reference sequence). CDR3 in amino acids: CASSFAGLAGVGVYEQYF. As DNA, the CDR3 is TGTGCCAGCAGTTTCGCGGGACTAGCGGGAGTTGGGGTTTACGAGCAGTACTTC.

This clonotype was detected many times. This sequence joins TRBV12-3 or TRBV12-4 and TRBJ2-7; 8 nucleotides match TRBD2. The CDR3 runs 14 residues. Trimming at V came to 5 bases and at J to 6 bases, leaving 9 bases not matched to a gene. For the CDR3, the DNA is TGTGCCAGCAGTACCAGCGGGAGAAGGTCCGAGCAGTACGTC. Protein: CASSTSGRRSEQYV.

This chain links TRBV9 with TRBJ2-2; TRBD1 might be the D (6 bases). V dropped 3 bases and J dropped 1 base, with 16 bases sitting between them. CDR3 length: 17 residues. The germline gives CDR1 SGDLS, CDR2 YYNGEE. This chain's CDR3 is CASSAGVSTGNTGELFF. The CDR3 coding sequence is TGTGCCAGCAGCGCAGGGGTTAGTACCGGGAACACCGGGGAGCTGTTTTTT.

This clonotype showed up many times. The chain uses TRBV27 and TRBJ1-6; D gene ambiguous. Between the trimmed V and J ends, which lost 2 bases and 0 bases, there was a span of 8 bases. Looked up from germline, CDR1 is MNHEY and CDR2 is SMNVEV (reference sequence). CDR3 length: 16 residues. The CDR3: CASSLVRSSYNSPLHF. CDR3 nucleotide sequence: TGTGCCAGCAGTTTAGTCAGGAGCTCCTATAATTCACCCCTCCACTTT.